This T cell receptor (beta chain) was profiled in a study of technical replicates of blood from a handful of donors (dated by TCRdb to 2015 to 2018). Looking up the germline V gene yields CDR1 SQVTM and CDR2 ANQGSEA. V loses 3 bases at its end and J loses 3 bases; junction bases beyond the gene matches: 6. The CDR3 spans 14 residues, from the cysteine through the phenylalanine. The entry retains the CDR3 DNA only, 42 bases that are in frame from base 1. With respect to this clone: Its binding antigen is unknown. Base qualities are not recorded, but no much larger clone differs from it by a single base.

The library was built by means of the immunoSEQ multiplex PCR assay. Imported from immuneACCESS, the table was reduced by TCRdb to in-frame sequences with V and J called. These copies leave out some clones; in studies compared against another copy, an unresolved V gene accounts for under half, and the cause of the remainder is not known. Across this sample there are approximately 81,000 clones, with roughly 95% seen only once. Around 0.4% of the sample lies in the top ten. Specimen: T cells isolated from PBMCs. Here the chain combines TRBV29-1 and TRBJ2-3, and 7 junctional nucleotides match TRBD1. The clonotype comes from a human donor in good health. Here the CDR3 is given as CSVDDRVGTDTQYF. The DNA sequence is as follows: TGCAGCGTTGATGACAGGGTAGGGACAGATACGCAGTATTTT.